This T cell receptor (beta chain) emerged from a study of human T cells and chemical hapten exposure. Study-level background: In the roughly 24-week study, patients were dosed weekly with diphenylcyclopropenone on the scalp throughout. Patients, chiefly female, had alopecia areata, totalis or universalis. Study-level findings and limits: Counts of TCRs above 1 in 1000 frequency stayed unchanged with DPC sensitization.

This clonotype has at least ten counts. The antigen is unknown. Because the CDR3's place on the DNA is in doubt, the DNA is left out and the CDR3 is given as listed by TCRdb. The length of the CDR3 is 17 amino acids, counting both ends. Per germline, CDR1 SGHTA and CDR2 FQGNSA. The time point: pre-sensitization, week 0. The treatment is: therapeutic diphenylcyclopropenone sensitization with weekly scalp DPC. Participating donors were patients with alopecia, aged 18 to 70 years, considered appropriate candidates for DPC. TCRdb re-called the RACE reads with MiXCR, one entry per CDR3 protein. Among 62,000 or so distinct CDR3 sequences listed, approximately 11% were seen once.

The chain joins TRBV7-2 to TRBJ2-3; TRBD1 is the table's D call, not checked against the DNA. This TCR was recovered from a woman aged 50 to 65 with alopecia areata. Some clones in this sample may be carry-over from other donors' samples. The material sequenced was whole blood, taken in connection with sensitization to the hapten diphenylcyclopropenone (DPC). CDR3 amino acids: CASSLDVRARGTDTQYF.